This TCR beta chain was found in a study of T cell repertoires in cytomegalovirus infection (dated by TCRdb to about 2019). In the study overall: Donor HLA type was relevant to the analysis, because carriage of CMV infection together with the matching HLA type was indicated by public TCR beta signatures.

The trim is 3 bases for V and 9 bases for J, with a gap of 10 bases between the germline ends. Spanning cysteine to phenylalanine, the CDR3 consists of 12 amino acids. The read is trimmed to its CDR3 DNA, 36 bases read in frame from base 1. For sequencing, an Illumina HiSeq 1500 was employed. Through fastp at Q25 and MiXCR, TCRdb rebuilt clones from the public reads, retaining in-frame beta chains. Every CDR3 protein is listed once, alongside the most common genes and DNA of its rows. Present in this sample are 65,000 to 95,000 distinct CDR3 sequences, less than 4.5% of which were seen just once. 4.6% of the sample is in the top ten clones. This clonotype was detected many times. The specificity of this receptor is unknown. Base-call qualities are not available, and no considerably larger clone is one nucleotide away. Study-wide conclusions, independent of this receptor: In both this cohort and an independent roughly 350-donor cohort, the cumulative frequency of public TCR beta family members distinguished carriers of CMV infection plus the relevant HLA type. In the ex vivo response, HLA-C-restricted CMV-specific TCR beta clonotypes were dominant, and in two of eight donors the single most frequent clonotype came from this HLA-C-restricted group.

The sequence joins TRBV12-3 or TRBV12-4 to TRBJ2-3; no confident D gene assignment can be made. The receptor comes from a human donor in good health (CMV status not recorded). Some clones in this sample may be carry-over from other donors' samples. The sample was PBMCs. The DNA sequence is TGTGCCAGCAGTTTGGGCAGTGTGACGCAGTATTTT. Translated, it reads CASSLGSVTQYF.